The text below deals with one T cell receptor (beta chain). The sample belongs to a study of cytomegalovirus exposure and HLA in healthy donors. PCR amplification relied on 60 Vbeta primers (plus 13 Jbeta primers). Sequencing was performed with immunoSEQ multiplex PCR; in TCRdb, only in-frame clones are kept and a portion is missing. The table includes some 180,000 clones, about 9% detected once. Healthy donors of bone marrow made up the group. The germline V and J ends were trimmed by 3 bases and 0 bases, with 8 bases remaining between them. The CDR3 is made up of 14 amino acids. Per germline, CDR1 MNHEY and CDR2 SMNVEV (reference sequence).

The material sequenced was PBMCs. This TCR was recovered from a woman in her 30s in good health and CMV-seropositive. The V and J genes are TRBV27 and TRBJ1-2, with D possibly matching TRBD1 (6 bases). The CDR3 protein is CASSLWGPNYGYTF. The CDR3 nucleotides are TGTGCCAGCAGTTTGTGGGGGCCTAACTATGGCTACACCTTC.